Listed below are T cell receptor beta chains from one sample, sequenced in a study of blood T cell repertoires in COVID-19. Using immunoSEQ multiplex PCR, the repertoire was profiled, and TCRdb retains in-frame clones only, with some absent. Among approximately 93,000 clones listed, about 90% were seen once. Sequenced: peripheral blood. All receptors come from a man between 50 and 59 years old with COVID-19, enrolled during active disease. Each CDR3 is given with its conserved first and last residue. A D gene is named only where the DNA matches it firmly. Size tells how often a clone was seen (once, few, many) or the class of an expanded clone, and some rows leave it out.

cdr3_aa cdr3_nt d_call clone_size j_call v_call
CASSVGGDSVNTIYF TGTGCCAGCAGCGTAGGCGGGGATTCGGTAAACACCATATATTTT NA NA TRBJ1-3 TRBV9
CASRGLGNTIYF TGTGCCAGTCGAGGGCTCGGAAACACCATATATTTT NA NA TRBJ1-3 TRBV19
CASSLVGGTGGMNTEAFF TGCGCCAGCAGCTTGGTTGGCGGGACAGGGGGCATGAACACTGAAGCTTTCTTT TRBD1 NA TRBJ1-1 TRBV5-1
CASSLVHRANYGYTF TGTGCCAGCAGCTTAGTGCACAGGGCAAACTATGGCTACACCTTC NA once TRBJ1-2 TRBV7-9
CASSTRTGDGELFF TGTGCCAGCAGTACGCGGACAGGAGACGGGGAGCTGTTTTTT TRBD1 NA TRBJ2-2 TRBV6-5
CASSEGDRGSHGYTF TGTGCCAGCAGTGAAGGGGACAGGGGAAGCCATGGCTACACCTTC TRBD1 NA TRBJ1-2 TRBV2
CASREGTVRQPQHF TGTGCCAGCAGAGAGGGGACAGTTCGGCAGCCCCAGCATTTT TRBD1 NA TRBJ1-5 TRBV2
CASSDQTGFPQYF TGTGCCAGCAGTGACCAGACAGGGTTTCCGCAGTATTTT TRBD1 NA TRBJ2-3 TRBV2
CASSLDRYNEQFF TGTGCCAGCAGCCTAGACAGATACAATGAGCAGTTCTTC NA NA TRBJ2-1 TRBV11-2
CASSTGQVGSGNTIYF TGCGCCAGCAGCACGGGACAGGTTGGCTCTGGAAACACCATATATTTT TRBD1 NA TRBJ1-3 TRBV5-1
CASSWLVGGVDTQYF TGTGCCAGCAGCTGGCTAGTCGGGGGGGTTGATACGCAGTATTTT TRBD2 NA TRBJ2-3 TRBV11-2
CASSEARETQYF TGTGCCAGCAGTGAAGCGCGGGAGACCCAGTACTTC NA NA TRBJ2-5 TRBV2
CASSLAYGYTF TGTGCCAGCAGTTTAGCGTATGGCTACACCTTC NA NA TRBJ1-2 TRBV28
CASSETGTYGYTF TGTGCCAGCAGCGAAACAGGGACCTATGGCTACACCTTC NA NA TRBJ1-2 TRBV7-8
CASSNGGVAGCGEQYF TGTGCCAGCAGCAACGGCGGGGTCGCAGGTTGTGGCGAGCAGTACTTC NA NA TRBJ2-7 TRBV21-1
CASREGTGQLRGYTF TGCGCCAGCAGGGAAGGGACAGGGCAACTGAGAGGCTACACCTTC TRBD1 NA TRBJ1-2 TRBV10-2
CASSLTAGLGANEQFF TGTGCCAGCAGCCTCACCGCGGGGTTAGGGGCTAATGAGCAGTTCTTC NA NA TRBJ2-1 TRBV3-1/TRBV3-2
CASSSAGGSPGELFF TGTGCCAGCAGCTCAGCGGGGGGGAGTCCCGGGGAGCTGTTTTTT TRBD2 NA TRBJ2-2 TRBV6-2/TRBV6-3
CASSSLRQVDSPLHF TGTGCCAGCAGTTCCCTCAGACAGGTTGATTCACCCCTCCACTTT NA NA TRBJ1-6 TRBV28
CASTGGSGRSSYNEQFF TGTGCCAGCACCGGGGGTAGCGGGAGAAGCTCCTACAATGAGCAGTTCTTC TRBD2 NA TRBJ2-1 TRBV2
CASRIGTSGGTDTQYF TGTGCCAGCAGGATAGGGACTAGCGGGGGCACAGATACGCAGTATTTT TRBD2 NA TRBJ2-3 TRBV3-1/TRBV3-2
CASSLDVNRGSTDTQYF TGCGCCAGCAGCTTGGACGTTAACAGGGGCAGCACAGATACGCAGTATTTT TRBD1 once TRBJ2-3 TRBV5-1
CASRITSGHYNEQFF TGTGCCAGCAGGATCACTAGCGGCCATTACAATGAGCAGTTCTTC TRBD2 NA TRBJ2-1 TRBV6-1
CASSDSGIKIEKLFF TGTGCCAGCAGTGATTCAGGGATAAAGATCGAGAAACTGTTTTTT NA NA TRBJ1-4 TRBV2
CASSLGQGWNGYTF TGTGCCAGCAGCTTGGGACAGGGCTGGAATGGCTACACCTTC TRBD1 once TRBJ1-2 TRBV7-2
CASSLETGPDSYGYTF TGTGCCAGCAGCTTGGAGACAGGGCCGGATTCCTATGGCTACACCTTC TRBD1 NA TRBJ1-2 TRBV5-4
CASTTVPGGETQYF TGCGCCTCCACGACTGTACCCGGGGGAGAGACCCAGTACTTC NA NA TRBJ2-5 TRBV5-1
CAWRPTGQSSYNSPLHF TGTGCCTGGAGACCGACAGGGCAGAGCTCCTATAATTCACCCCTCCACTTT TRBD1 NA TRBJ1-6 TRBV30
CASSQVHGGYTF TGTGCCAGCAGTCAGGTCCATGGTGGCTACACCTTC NA NA TRBJ1-2 TRBV25-1
CAWSVRRLQTGQRQGNEQFF TGTGCCTGGAGTGTAAGGAGGCTACAGACAGGGCAAAGACAGGGCAATGAGCAGTTCTTC TRBD1 NA TRBJ2-1 TRBV30
CASSLGHNTGELFF TGTGCCAGCAGCTTAGGACACAACACCGGGGAGCTGTTTTTT NA NA TRBJ2-2 TRBV7-3